Ten or more counts support the clone carrying this T cell receptor beta chain. The antigen is undetermined. This specimen belongs to a study of T-cell memory formation after mild COVID-19. The overall study: Clusters of TCRs were largely donor specific. Overall study findings and caveats: Clonal second-wave expansions that peaked on day 37 had unconfirmed SARS-CoV-2 specificity.

Barcoded TCR alpha and TCR beta cDNA libraries with UMIs came from 5'RACE using constant-segment primers. TCRdb independently ran MiXCR on the 5' RACE reads; one entry per CDR3 protein. The profile shows tens of thousands of distinct CDR3 sequences, about 7.3% of them singletons. Germline CDR1 is MNHNS and CDR2 is SASEGT. This CDR3 spans 13 amino acids. V lost 4 bases, J lost 8 bases, and 9 bases lay in between. This chain uses TRBV6-1 with TRBJ1-6; unclear D gene. The sequenced sample consisted of PBMCs or a T cell subset sorted from them (not recorded which). This clonotype originated in a man aged 18 to 29 who had mild COVID-19 (a few samples of this study predate the infection). Cell type and time point are not known. CDR3 nucleotides: TGTGCCAGCAGTGGAACTTCCCATTCACCCCTCCACTTT. Amino acid sequence: CASSGTSHSPLHF.